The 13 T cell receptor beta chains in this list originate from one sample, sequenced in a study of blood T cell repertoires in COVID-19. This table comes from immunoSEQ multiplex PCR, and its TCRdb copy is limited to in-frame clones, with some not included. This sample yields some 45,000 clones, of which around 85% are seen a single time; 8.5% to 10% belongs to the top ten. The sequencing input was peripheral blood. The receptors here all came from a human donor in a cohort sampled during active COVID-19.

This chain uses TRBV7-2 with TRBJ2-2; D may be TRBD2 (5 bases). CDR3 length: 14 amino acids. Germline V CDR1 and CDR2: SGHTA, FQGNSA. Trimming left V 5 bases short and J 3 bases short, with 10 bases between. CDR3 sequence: CASSAGLYTGELFF. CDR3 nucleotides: TGTGCCAGCAGCGCCGGACTTTACACCGGGGAGCTGTTTTTT.

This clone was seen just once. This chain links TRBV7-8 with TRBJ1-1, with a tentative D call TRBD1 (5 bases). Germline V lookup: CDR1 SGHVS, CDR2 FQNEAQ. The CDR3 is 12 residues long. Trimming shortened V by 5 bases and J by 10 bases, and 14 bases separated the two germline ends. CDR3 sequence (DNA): TGTGCCAGCAGCCTTAGCGGGGGGGGAGCTTTCTTT. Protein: CASSLSGGGAFF.

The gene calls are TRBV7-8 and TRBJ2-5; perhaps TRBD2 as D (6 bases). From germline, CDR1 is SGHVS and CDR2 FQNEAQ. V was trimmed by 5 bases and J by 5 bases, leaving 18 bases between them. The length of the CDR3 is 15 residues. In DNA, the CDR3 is TGTGCCAGCAGCCCACGGGACTCCCGACGGGAGACCCAGTACTTC. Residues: CASSPRDSRRETQYF.

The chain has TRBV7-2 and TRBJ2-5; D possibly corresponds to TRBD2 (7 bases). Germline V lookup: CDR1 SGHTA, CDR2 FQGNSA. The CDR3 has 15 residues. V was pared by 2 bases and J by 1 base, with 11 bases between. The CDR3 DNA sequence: TGTGCCAGCAGCTTACGGGGGGCGGTCCAAGAGACCCAGTACTTC. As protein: CASSLRGAVQETQYF.

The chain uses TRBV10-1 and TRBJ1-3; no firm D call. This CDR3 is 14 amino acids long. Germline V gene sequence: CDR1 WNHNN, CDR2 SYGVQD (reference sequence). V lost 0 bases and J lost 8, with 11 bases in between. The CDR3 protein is CASSESWFRDTIYF. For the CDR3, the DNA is TGCGCCAGCAGTGAGTCTTGGTTTCGAGACACCATATATTTT.

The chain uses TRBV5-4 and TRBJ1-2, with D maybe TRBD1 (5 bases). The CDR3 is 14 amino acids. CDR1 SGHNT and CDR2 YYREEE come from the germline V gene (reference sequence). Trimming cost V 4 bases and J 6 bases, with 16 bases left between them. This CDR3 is CASSPDQGRDGYTF. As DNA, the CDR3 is TGTGCCAGCAGCCCAGATCAGGGAAGGGATGGCTACACCTTC.

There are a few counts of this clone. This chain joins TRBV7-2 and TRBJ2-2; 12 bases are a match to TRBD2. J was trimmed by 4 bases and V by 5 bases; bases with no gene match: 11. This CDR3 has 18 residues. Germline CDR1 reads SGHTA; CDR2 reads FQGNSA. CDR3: CASSRRLAGDRGTGELFF. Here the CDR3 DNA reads TGTGCCAGCAGCCGGAGACTAGCGGGGGATCGGGGCACCGGGGAGCTGTTTTTT.

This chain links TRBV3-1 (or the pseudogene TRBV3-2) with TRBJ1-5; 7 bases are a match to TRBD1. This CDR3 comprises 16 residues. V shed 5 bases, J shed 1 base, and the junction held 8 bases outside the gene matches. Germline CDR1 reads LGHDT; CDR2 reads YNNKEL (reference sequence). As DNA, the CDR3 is TGTGCCAGCAGCATTTCGTACAGGGGCAGCAATCAGCCCCAGCATTTT. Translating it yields CASSISYRGSNQPQHF.

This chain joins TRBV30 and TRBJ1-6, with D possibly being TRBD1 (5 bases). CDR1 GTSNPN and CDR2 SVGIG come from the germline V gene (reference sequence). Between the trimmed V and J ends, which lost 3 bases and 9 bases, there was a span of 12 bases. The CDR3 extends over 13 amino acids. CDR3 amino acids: CAWRPGETSPLHF. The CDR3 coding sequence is TGTGCCTGGAGGCCGGGGGAGACTTCACCCCTCCACTTT.

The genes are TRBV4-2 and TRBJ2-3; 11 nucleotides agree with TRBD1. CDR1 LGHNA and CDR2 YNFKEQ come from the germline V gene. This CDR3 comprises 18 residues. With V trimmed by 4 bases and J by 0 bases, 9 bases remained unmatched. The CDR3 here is CASSPGTGGYTSTDTQYF. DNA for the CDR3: TGTGCCAGCAGCCCCGGGACAGGGGGATACACTAGCACAGATACGCAGTATTTT.

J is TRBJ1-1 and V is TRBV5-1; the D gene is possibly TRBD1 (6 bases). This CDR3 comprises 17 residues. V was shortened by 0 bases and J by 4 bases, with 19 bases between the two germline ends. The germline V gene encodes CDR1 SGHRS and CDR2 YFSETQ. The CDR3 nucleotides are TGCGCCAGCAGCTTGGCTGTTGGGGGCAGGGTAAGCACTGAAGCTTTCTTT. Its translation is CASSLAVGGRVSTEAFF.

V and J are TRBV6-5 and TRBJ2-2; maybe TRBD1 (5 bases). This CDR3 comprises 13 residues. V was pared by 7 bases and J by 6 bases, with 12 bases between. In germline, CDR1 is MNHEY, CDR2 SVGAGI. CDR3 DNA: TGTGCCAGCATACGACAGTTGTCCGGGGAGCTGTTTTTT. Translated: CASIRQLSGELFF.

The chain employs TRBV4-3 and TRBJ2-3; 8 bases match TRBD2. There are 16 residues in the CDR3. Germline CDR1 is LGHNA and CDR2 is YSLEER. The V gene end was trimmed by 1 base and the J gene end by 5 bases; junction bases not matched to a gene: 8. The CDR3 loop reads CASSQAPGGAGDTQYF. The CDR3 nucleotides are TGCGCCAGCAGCCAAGCGCCCGGGGGGGCCGGAGATACGCAGTATTTT.